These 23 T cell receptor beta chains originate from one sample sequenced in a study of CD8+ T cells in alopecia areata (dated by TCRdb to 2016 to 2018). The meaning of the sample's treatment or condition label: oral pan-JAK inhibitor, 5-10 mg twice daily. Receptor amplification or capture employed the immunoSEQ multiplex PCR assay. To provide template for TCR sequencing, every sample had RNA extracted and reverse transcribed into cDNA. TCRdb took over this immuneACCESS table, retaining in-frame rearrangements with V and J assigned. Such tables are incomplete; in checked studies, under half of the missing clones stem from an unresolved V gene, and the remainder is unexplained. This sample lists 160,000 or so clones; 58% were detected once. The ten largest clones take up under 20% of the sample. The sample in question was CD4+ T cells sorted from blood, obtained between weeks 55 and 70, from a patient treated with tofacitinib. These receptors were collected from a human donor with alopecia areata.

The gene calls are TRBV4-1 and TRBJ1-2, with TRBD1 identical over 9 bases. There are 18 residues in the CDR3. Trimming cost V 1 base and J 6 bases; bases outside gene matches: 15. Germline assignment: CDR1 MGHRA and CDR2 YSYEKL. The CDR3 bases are TGCGCCAGCAGCCAAGGGTTAATTCGGACAGGGGTGATCCATGGCTACACCTTC. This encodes CASSQGLIRTGVIHGYTF.

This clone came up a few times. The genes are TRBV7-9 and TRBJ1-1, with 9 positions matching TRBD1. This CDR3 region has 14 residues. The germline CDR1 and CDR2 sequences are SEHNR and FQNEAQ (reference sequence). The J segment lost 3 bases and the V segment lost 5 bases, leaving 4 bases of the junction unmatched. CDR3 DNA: TGTGCCAGCAGCAGGACAGGGGTTGACACTGAAGCTTTCTTT. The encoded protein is CASSRTGVDTEAFF. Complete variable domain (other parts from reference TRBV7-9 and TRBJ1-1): DTGVSQNPRHKITKRGQNVTFRCDPISEHNRLYWYRQTLGQGPEFLTYFQNEAQLEKSRLLSDRFSAERPKGSFSTLEIQRTEQGDSAMYLCASSRTGVDTEAFFGQGTRLTVV.

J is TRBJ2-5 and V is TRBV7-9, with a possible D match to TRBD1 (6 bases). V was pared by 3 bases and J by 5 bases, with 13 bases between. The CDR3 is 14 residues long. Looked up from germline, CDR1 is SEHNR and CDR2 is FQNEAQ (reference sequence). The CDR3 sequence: CASSFSMDSETQYF. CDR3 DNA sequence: TGTGCCAGCAGCTTTTCGATGGACAGTGAGACCCAGTACTTC. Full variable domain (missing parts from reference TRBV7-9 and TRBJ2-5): DTGVSQNPRHKITKRGQNVTFRCDPISEHNRLYWYRQTLGQGPEFLTYFQNEAQLEKSRLLSDRFSAERPKGSFSTLEIQRTEQGDSAMYLCASSFSMDSETQYFGPGTRLLVL.

CDR3 in amino acids: CASSYRTGGNYGYTF. The CDR3 nucleotides read TGTGCCAGCAGTTACCGCACAGGGGGGAACTATGGCTACACCTTC. The chain carries TRBV6-5 and TRBJ1-2; 8 nucleotides line up with TRBD1. CDR3 length equals 15 residues. The V and J ends lost 2 bases and 2 bases, in that order; junction bases with no gene match: 4. The germline CDR1 and CDR2 sequences are MNHEY and SVGAGI.

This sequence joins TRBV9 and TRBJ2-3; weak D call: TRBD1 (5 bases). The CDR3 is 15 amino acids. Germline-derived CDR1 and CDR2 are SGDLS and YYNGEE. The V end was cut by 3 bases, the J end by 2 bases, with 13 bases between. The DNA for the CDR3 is TGTGCCAGCAGCGGTGGGGCAGGATACACAGATACGCAGTATTTT. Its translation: CASSGGAGYTDTQYF.

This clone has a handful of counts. CDR3 sequence reads: CASSQDRGGSYNEQFF. The CDR3 DNA sequence: TGCGCCAGCAGCCAAGACCGAGGGGGCTCCTACAATGAGCAGTTCTTC. The chain has TRBV4-1 and TRBJ2-1, with D possibly TRBD1 on 6 matching bases. The CDR3 totals 16 residues. CDR1 is MGHRA and CDR2 is YSYEKL in the germline V gene. Trimming removed 0 bases at V and 0 bases at J, with 9 bases between.

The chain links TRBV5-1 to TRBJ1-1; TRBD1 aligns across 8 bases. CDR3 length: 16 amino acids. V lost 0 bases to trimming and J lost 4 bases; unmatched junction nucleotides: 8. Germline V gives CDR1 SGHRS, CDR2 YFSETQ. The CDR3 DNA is TGCGCCAGCAGCTTGGTGGGCAGGGGGCTGGTCACTGAAGCTTTCTTT. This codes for CASSLVGRGLVTEAFF.

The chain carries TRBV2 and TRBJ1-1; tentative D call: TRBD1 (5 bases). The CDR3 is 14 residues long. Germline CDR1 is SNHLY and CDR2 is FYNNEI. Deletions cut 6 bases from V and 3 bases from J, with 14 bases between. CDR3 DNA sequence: TGTGCCAGCAGATCAGGGAGGAAGGACACTGAAGCTTTCTTT. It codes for CASRSGRKDTEAFF.

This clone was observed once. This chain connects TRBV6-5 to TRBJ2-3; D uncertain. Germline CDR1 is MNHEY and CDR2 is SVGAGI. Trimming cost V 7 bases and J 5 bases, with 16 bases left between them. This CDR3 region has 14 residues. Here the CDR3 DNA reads TGTGCCAGCATTGATGGTTTCATGGGAGATACGCAGTATTTT. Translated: CASIDGFMGDTQYF.

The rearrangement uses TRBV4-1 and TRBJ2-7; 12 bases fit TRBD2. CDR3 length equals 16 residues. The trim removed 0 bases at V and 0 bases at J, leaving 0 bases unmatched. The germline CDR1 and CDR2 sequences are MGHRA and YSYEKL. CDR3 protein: CASSQELAGGSYEQYF. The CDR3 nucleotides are TGCGCCAGCAGCCAAGAACTAGCGGGGGGCTCCTACGAGCAGTACTTC.

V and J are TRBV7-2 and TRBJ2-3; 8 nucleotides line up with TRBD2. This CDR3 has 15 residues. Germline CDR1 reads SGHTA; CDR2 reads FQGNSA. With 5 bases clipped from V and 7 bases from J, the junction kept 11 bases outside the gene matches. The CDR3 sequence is CASSPLAGTGNTQYF. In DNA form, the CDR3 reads TGTGCCAGCAGCCCGTTAGCGGGGACGGGAAATACGCAGTATTTT.

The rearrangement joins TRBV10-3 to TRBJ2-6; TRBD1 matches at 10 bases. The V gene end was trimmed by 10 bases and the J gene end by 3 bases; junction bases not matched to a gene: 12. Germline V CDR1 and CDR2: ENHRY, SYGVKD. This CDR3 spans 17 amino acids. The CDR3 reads CATTPGTGVGGANVLTF. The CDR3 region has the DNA TGTGCCACCACCCCCGGGACAGGGGTGGGTGGGGCCAACGTCCTGACTTTC.

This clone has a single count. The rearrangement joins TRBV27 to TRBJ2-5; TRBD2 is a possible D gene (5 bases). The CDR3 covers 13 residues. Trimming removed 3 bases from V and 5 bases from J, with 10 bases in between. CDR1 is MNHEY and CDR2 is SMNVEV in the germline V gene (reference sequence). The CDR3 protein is CASSFNRRETQYF. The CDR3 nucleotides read TGTGCCAGCAGTTTTAATAGGAGGGAGACCCAGTACTTC.

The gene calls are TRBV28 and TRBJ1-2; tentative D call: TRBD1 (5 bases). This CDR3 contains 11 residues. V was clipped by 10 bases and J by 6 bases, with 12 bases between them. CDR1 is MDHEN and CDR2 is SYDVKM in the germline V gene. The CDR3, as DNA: TGTGCCACCCGCACAGGAAATGGCTACACCTTC. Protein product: CATRTGNGYTF.

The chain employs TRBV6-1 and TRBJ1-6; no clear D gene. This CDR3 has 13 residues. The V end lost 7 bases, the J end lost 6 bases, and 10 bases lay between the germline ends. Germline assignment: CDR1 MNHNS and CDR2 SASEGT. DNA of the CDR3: TGTGCCAGCATGTCGGGGTTTAATTCACCCCTCCACTTT. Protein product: CASMSGFNSPLHF.

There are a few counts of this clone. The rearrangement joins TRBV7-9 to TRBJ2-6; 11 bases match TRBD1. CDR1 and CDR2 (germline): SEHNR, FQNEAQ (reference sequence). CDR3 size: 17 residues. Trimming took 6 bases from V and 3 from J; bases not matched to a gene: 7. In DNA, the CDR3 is TGTGCCAGCAGACATGGACAGGGGGCAAGTGGGGCCAACGTCCTGACTTTC. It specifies CASRHGQGASGANVLTF.

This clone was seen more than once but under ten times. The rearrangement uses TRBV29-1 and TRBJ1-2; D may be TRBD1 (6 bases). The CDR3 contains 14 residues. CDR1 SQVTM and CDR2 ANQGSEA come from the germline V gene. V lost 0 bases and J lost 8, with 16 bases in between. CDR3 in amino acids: CSVEDLITGRGYTF. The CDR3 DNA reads TGCAGCGTTGAAGATCTCATCACAGGGAGAGGCTACACCTTC.

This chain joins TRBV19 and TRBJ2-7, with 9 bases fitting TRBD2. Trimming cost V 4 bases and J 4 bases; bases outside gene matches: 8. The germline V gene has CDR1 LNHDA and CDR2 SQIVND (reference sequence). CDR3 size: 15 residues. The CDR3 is CASSKGVSGGYEQYF. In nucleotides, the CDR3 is TGTGCCAGTAGTAAAGGTGTTAGCGGGGGATACGAGCAGTACTTC.

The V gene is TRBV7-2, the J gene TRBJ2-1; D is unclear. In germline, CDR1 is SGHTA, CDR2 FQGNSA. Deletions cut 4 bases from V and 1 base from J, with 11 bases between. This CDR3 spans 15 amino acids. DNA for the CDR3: TGTGCCAGCAGCTCCCAGGCTCGGTCCTACAATGAGCAGTTCTTC. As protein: CASSSQARSYNEQFF.

The DNA of the CDR3 is TGCAGCGTTGAAGAATTCAATTATGGCTACACCTTC. This sequence encodes CSVEEFNYGYTF. The gene calls are TRBV29-1 and TRBJ1-2; unclear D gene. The V gene lost 0 bases and the J gene lost 5 bases, with 7 bases spanning the gap. CDR1 is SQVTM and CDR2 is ANQGSEA in the germline V gene. The CDR3 is 12 residues long. Full variable domain (remainder filled in from reference TRBV29-1 and TRBJ1-2): SAVISQKPSRDICQRGTSLTIQCQVDSQVTMMFWYRQQPGQSLTLIATANQGSEATYESGFVIDKFPISRPNLTFSTLTVSNMSPEDSSIYLCSVEEFNYGYTFGSGTRLTVV.

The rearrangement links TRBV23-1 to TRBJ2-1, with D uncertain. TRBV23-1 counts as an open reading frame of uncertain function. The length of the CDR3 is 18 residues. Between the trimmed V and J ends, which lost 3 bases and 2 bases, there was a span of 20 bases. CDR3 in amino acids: CASSHSLRDGDPYNEQFF. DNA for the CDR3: TGCGCCAGCAGTCATAGTCTTCGTGACGGCGATCCCTACAATGAGCAGTTCTTC.

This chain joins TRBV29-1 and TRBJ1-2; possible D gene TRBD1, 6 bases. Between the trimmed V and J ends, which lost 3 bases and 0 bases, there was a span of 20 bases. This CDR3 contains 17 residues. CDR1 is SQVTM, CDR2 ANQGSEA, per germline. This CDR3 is CSVDLPRGEGANYGYTF. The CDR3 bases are TGCAGCGTTGACCTCCCCAGGGGTGAGGGGGCTAACTATGGCTACACCTTC.

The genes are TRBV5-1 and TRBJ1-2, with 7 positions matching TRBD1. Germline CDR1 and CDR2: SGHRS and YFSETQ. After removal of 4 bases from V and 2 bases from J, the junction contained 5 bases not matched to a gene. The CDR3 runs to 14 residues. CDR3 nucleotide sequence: TGCGCCAGCAGCCCGCGGGACAGCAACTATGGCTACACCTTC. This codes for CASSPRDSNYGYTF. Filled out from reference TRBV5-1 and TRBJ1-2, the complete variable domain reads KAGVTQTPRYLIKTRGQQVTLSCSPISGHRSVSWYQQTPGQGLQFLFEYFSETQRNKGNFPGRFSGRQFSNSRSEMNVSTLELGDSALYLCASSPRDSNYGYTFGSGTRLTVV.